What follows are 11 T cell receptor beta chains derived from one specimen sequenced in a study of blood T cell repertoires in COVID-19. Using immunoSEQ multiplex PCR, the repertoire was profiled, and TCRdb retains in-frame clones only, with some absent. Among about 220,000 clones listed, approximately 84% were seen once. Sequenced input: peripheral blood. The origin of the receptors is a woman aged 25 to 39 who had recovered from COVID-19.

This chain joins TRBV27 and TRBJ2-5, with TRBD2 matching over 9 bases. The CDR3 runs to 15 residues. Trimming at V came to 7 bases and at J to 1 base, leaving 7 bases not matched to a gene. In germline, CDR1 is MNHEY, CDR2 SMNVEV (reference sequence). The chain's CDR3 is CASTTLAGRQETQYF. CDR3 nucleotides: TGTGCCAGCACCACACTAGCGGGTCGCCAAGAGACCCAGTACTTC.

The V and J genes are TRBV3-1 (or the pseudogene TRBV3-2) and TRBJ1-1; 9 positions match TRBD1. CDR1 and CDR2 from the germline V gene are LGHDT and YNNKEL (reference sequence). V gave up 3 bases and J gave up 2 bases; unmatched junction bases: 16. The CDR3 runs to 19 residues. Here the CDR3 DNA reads TGTGCCAGCAGCCAGATCCCCCCCGGGACAGGGTCGTCAAACACTGAAGCTTTCTTT. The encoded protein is CASSQIPPGTGSSNTEAFF.

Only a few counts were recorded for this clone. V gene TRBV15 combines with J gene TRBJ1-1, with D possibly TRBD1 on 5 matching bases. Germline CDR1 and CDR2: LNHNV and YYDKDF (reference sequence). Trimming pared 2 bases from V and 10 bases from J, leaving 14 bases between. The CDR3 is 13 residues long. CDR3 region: CATSRLLQGVAFF. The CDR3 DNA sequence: TGTGCCACCAGCAGACTACTGCAGGGTGTAGCTTTCTTT. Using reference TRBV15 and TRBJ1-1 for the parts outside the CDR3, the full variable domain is DAMVIQNPRYQVTQFGKPVTLSCSQTLNHNVMYWYQQKSSQAPKLLFHYYDKDFNNEADTPDNFQSRRPNTSFCFLDIRSPGLGDTAMYLCATSRLLQGVAFFGQGTRLTVV.

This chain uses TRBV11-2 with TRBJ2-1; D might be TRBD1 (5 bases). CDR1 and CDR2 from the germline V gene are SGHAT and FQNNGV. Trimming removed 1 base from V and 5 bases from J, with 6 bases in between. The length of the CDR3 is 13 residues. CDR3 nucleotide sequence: TGTGCCAGCAGCTTAGGACAGCACAATGAGCAGTTCTTC. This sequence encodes CASSLGQHNEQFF. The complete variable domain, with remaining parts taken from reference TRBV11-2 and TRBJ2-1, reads EAGVAQSPRYKIIEKRQSVAFWCNPISGHATLYWYQQILGQGPKLLIQFQNNGVVDDSQLPKDRFSAERLKGVDSTLKIQPAKLEDSAVYLCASSLGQHNEQFFGPGTRLTVL.

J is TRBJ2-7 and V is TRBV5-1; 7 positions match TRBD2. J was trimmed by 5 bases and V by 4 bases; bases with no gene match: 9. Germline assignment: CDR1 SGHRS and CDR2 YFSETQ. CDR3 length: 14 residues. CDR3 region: CASSPLGGSNEQYF. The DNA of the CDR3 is TGCGCCAGCAGCCCCCTGGGGGGGTCAAACGAGCAGTACTTC.

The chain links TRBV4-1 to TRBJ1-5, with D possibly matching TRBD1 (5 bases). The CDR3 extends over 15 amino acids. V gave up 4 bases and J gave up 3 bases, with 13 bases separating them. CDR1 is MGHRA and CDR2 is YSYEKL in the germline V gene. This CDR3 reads CASSPPGTDNQPQHF. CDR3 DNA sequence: TGCGCCAGCAGCCCGCCGGGGACTGACAATCAGCCCCAGCATTTT.

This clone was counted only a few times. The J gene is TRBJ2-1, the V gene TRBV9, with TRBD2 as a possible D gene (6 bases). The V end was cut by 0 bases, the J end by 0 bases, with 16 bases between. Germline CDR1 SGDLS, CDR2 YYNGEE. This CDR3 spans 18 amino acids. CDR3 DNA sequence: TGTGCCAGCAGCGTAGGTTCAGGCGGGGAAACCTCCTACAATGAGCAGTTCTTC. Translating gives CASSVGSGGETSYNEQFF.

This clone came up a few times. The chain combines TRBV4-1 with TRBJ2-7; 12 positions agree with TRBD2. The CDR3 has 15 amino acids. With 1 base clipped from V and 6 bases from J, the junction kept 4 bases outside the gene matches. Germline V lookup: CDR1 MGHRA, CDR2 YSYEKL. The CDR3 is CASSQGLAGVGEQYF. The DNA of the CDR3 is TGCGCCAGCAGCCAAGGACTAGCGGGGGTGGGCGAGCAGTACTTC.

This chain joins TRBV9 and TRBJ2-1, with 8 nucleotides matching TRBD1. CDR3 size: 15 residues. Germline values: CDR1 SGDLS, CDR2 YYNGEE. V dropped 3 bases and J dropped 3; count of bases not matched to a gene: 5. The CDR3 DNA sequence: TGTGCCAGCAGCGCCTCGGGACAGGACTACAATGAGCAGTTCTTC. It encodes CASSASGQDYNEQFF.

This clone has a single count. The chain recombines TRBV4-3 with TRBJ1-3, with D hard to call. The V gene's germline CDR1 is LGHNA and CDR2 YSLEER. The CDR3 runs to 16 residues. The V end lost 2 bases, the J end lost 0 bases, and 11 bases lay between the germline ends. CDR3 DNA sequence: TGCGCCAGCAGCCAAACACCTCCGGGCTCTGGAAACACCATATATTTT. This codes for CASSQTPPGSGNTIYF.

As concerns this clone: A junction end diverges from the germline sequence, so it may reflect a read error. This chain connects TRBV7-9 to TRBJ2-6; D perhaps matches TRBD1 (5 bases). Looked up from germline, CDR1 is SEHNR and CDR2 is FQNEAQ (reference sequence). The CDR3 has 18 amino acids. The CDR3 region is CASTWIVWDSSGANVLTF. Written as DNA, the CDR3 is TGTGCCAGCACTTGGATAGTGTGGGATAGCTCTGGGGCCAACGTCCTAACTTTC.